This TCR beta chain was sequenced for a study of Ad26.COV2.S vaccination and SARS-CoV-2 variants. Across the whole study: Dosing was one shot or two shots 56 days apart. Whole-study results and caveats: Vaccinees and placebo recipients showed similar non-spike TCR breadth. Following vaccination, spike-specific CD8+ and CD4+ T cell responses reportedly exhibited substantial breadth.

This clone occurred once. As yet, its antigen is unknown. Produced via immunoSEQ multiplex PCR; TCRdb's table is partial and in-frame only. The data contain about 400,000 clones, about nine tenths of them seen just once; the ten biggest clones take up under 2%. This sample's treatment: around 19 received Ad26.COV2.S at low or high dose, single or two shots; several received placebo; per-sample allocation not given. Day 63 after the first injection of vaccine or placebo was the sampling time. An Ad26 vector was used to express Wuhan-strain SARS-CoV-2 spike as the vaccine. Germline loops: CDR1 MDHEN, CDR2 SYDVKM. This CDR3 has 14 amino acids. Trimming stripped 6 bases from V and 6 bases from J, with 18 bases between.

Source: peripheral blood, taken in a trial of Ad26.COV2.S vaccine versus placebo. This receptor was taken from a person between 18 and 59 years old who received the Ad26.COV2.S COVID-19 vaccine or a placebo. J is TRBJ2-7 and V is TRBV28, with D maybe TRBD2 (6 bases). The CDR3 reads CASSVLGGEREQYF. The DNA of the CDR3 is TGTGCCAGCAGCGTCCTGGGCGGGGAGCGCGAGCAGTACTTC. Using reference TRBV28 and TRBJ2-7 for the parts outside the CDR3, the full variable domain is DVKVTQSSRYLVKRTGEKVFLECVQDMDHENMFWYRQDPGLGLRLIYFSYDVKMKEKGDIPEGYSVSREKKERFSLILESASTNQTSMYLCASSVLGGEREQYFGPGTRLTVT.